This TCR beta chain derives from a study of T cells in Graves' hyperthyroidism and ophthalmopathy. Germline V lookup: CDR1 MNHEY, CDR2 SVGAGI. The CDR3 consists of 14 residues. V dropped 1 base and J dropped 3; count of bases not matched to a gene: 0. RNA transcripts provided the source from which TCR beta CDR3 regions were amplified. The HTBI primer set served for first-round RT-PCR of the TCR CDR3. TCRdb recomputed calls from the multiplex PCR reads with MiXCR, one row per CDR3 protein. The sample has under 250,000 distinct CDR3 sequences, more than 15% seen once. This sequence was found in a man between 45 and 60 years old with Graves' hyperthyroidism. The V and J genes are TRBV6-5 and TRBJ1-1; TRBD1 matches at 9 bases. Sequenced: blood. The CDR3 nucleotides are TGTGCCAGCAGTTACTGGACAGGGGACACTGAAGCTTTCTTT. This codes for CASSYWTGDTEAFF.